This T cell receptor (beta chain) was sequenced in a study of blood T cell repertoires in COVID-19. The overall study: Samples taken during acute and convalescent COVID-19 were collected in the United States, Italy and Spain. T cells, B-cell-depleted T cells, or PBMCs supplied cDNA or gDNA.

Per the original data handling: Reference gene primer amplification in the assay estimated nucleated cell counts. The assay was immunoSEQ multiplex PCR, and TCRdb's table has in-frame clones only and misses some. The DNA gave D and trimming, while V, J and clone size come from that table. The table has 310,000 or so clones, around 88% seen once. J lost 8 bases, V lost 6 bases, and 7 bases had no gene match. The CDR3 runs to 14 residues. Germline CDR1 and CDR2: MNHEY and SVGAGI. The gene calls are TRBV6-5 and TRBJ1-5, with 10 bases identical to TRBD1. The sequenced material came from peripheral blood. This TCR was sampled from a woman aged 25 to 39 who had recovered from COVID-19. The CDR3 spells CASRPGQGGKPQHF. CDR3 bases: TGTGCCAGCAGACCCGGACAGGGGGGTAAGCCCCAGCATTTT.